This T cell receptor beta chain is drawn from a study of shared clonotypes between healthy human individuals (dated by TCRdb to 2018 to 2020). Regarding the study in general: The cohort comprised two women and three men aged 18 to 49 years. Blood TCR repertoires of four to six healthy adults were deeply sequenced to estimate repertoire size and the extent of clonotype sharing between individuals. Per donor, leukapheresis produced somewhere between about 0.8 and 9 billion PBMCs. For each donor, three plates each were used for CD4 naive and CD4 memory, two plates were used for CD8 naive, and one plate was used for CD8 memory. Libraries were prepared and TCR repertoires were sequenced by different laboratories using diverse techniques, in order to increase sequencing depth and limit assay-specific biases. The study at large found these results: The small number of donors limited the genetic and exposure-history diversity represented. Pairwise subsampling indicated that sequencing depth was expected to affect the degree of clonotype sharing among donors. Larger estimated clonotype richness was generally found for naive subsets than for memory subsets. Compared with non-shared clonotypes, clonotypes shared by all four sorted-subset donors had higher generation probabilities. Sampling was restricted to blood, and TCR repertoires in tissues likely differ from the TCR repertoires found in blood. Across a few donors, 5% to 6% of naive CD4, around 3.5% of naive CD8, approximately 2.5% of memory CD4, and roughly 0.41% of memory CD8 clonotypes were shared. Incomplete sequencing was indicated by rarefaction of sorted-subset datasets, despite the large sequencing depth.

This clone was seen only once. There is no known antigen for this receptor. Base qualities are missing; no much larger clone stands one base away. From a lookup of the germline V gene, CDR1 and CDR2 are SGHTA and FQGTGA. The CDR3, cysteine through phenylalanine, is 15 amino acids long. Only the CDR3 region is kept as DNA, spanning 45 bases read in frame from base 1. Between the V and J ends, shortened by 3 bases and 8 bases respectively, the junction contains 19 bases. Using the deep immunoSEQ assay, TCR CDR3 regions were amplified from genomic DNA by multiplex PCR. Extracted genomic DNA from each cell subset was distributed evenly across all wells of several immunoSEQ 96-well plates, and each plate was treated as a replicate. Each replicate PCR for sorted subsets received around 200 ng genomic DNA, equal to tens of thousands of T cell genomes. The purified libraries were quantified using a Qubit 3.0 fluorometer, sized with a Bioanalyzer 2100, and then quantified again using the KAPA Library Quantification kit. Every immunoSEQ 96-well plate was sequenced on a dedicated single-read 150-cycle Illumina NextSeq 550 flow cell. Processing in the source paper ran as follows. Because the immunoSEQ output included only junctional sequences and no quality scores, the filtering could not be the same as the filtering used for full-length reads. To assign V/J genes and CDR3, sequences were annotated using PyIR, a Python wrapper for IgBLAST v1.9, with IMGT germline references. Any read was removed if the V/J assignment was weak (E-value above 1e-6), the CDR3 was missing, or the read contained stop codons, out-of-frame junctions, or ambiguous translated residues. V3J clonotypes were defined as sequences sharing the same inferred V gene, J gene, and CDR3 amino acid sequence. The percentage overlap between two repertoires was calculated by dividing the number of shared unique clonotypes by the size of the smaller repertoire. Three approaches were used to assess repertoire richness: RTK rarefaction, the Chao1 estimator, and Recon v2.1 estimates of unobserved clonotypes. For all TCRbeta clonotypes obtained by the gDNA method from a few donors, generation probabilities were computed with OLGA. In TCRdb, the immuneACCESS table is reduced to in-frame sequences with V and J assigned. These tables do not hold every clone; where another copy was compared, an unresolved V gene accounts for under half, and the others remain unexplained. The V and J calls and the clone size are those of that table, but D and trimming were determined from the DNA. The sample yields about 1.9 million clones; around 93% were counted once. The ten largest clones capture approximately 1.7% of the sample.

CD8 naive samples were obtained by positive selection for CCR7 among CD45RO-negative cells, yielding a CD45RA+CCR7+ population from which TemRA cells were excluded. Donors were healthy HIV-negative adults with no recently reported acute infections or vaccinations. Every donor was a Caucasian adult living in Nashville, Tennessee, USA. Blood was obtained by leukapheresis, after which PBMCs were separated by Ficoll-Histopaque density gradient centrifugation and cryopreserved in liquid nitrogen vapor phase. Analytical flow cytometry was used to check the purity and quantity of every magnetically sorted T cell population. Genomic DNA was isolated from every sorted fraction and measured by UV absorbance on a Nanodrop 2000c.

The chain is assembled from TRBV7-3 and TRBJ1-2; the D gene assignment is ambiguous. The sequence was collected from a man younger than 35 in good health. Some clones in this sample may be carry-over from other donors' samples. The specimen was naive CD8+ T cells from PBMCs. The meaning of the sample's cell subset or site label: CD45RA+CCR7+. DNA sequence: TGTGCCAGCAGCTTCCTAGGACCCGATAGTAGGGGCTACACCTTC. Its translation reads: CASSFLGPDSRGYTF.